This TCR beta chain was sequenced for a study of T cell repertoires in cytomegalovirus infection (dated by TCRdb to about 2019). Study-wide context: Alongside well-studied HLA-B-restricted epitopes, the peptide stimulations were aimed at recently identified HLA-C-restricted CMV epitopes, whose presentation resists viral immunomodulation. Donor HLA type was relevant to the analysis, because carriage of CMV infection together with the matching HLA type was indicated by public TCR beta signatures. Study-wide conclusions, independent of this receptor: The ex vivo response was dominated by HLA-C-restricted CMV-specific TCR beta clonotypes, and the single most frequent clonotype in two of eight donors was supplied by these HLA-C-restricted clonotypes. Carriers of CMV infection plus the relevant HLA type were discriminated by the cumulative frequency of public TCR beta family members in the study cohort and in an independent approximately 400-donor cohort.

The intended sense of this specimen's treatment or condition label: in vitro stimulation with specific CMV peptide epitopes to enrich CMV-specific T cells. The sequencing machine was an Illumina HiSeq 1500. The raw public reads went through TCRdb reprocessing: fastp at Q25, MiXCR clone calling, in-frame beta chains kept. Duplicate CDR3 protein sequences are folded into a single record with the most common DNA and genes. This sample has roughly 700,000 distinct CDR3 sequences in its table, and approximately 33% of those were observed once. Over 15% of the sample is taken by the ten largest. This clonotype has ten or more counts. Its antigen has not been determined. Base qualities are not recorded, but no much larger clone differs from it by a single base. The germline V gene supplies CDR1 SGHVS and CDR2 FQNEAQ. V and J are trimmed by 5 bases and 1 base, and the gene matches miss 7 bases of the junction. The CDR3 sequence holds 15 residues, the cysteine and phenylalanine included. Left in the record is the CDR3 DNA by itself, 45 bases read in frame from the first base.

The sample was cultured PBMCs, taken from culture after CMV antigen stimulation. This receptor was taken from a human donor in good health (CMV status not recorded). Some clones in this sample may be carry-over from other donors' samples. The receptor chain draws on TRBV7-8 and TRBJ1-1, with 7 middle bases fitting TRBD1. The CDR3 loop reads CASSGRGQTNTEAFF. The nucleotide sequence reads TGTGCCAGCAGCGGACGGGGACAGACGAACACTGAAGCTTTCTTT.